The present entry profiles one T cell receptor (beta chain) with its context. This record belongs to a study of PD-L1 blockade in urothelial cancer. Trimming cost V 5 bases and J 4 bases; bases outside gene matches: 7. CDR1 is SNHLY, CDR2 FYNNEI, per germline. The CDR3 runs 15 residues. Profiling relied on immunoSEQ multiplex PCR, and the TCRdb table lists in-frame clones only, not all of them. The sample contains around 100,000 clones, over 80% of which appear only once. Patients in the study were battling locally advanced or metastatic urothelial carcinoma. The chain carries TRBV2 and TRBJ2-1; 8 nucleotides line up with TRBD2. This TCR came from an elderly woman with urothelial cancer. Sequencing used PBMCs, obtained around atezolizumab (anti-PD-L1) treatment. CDR3 residues: CASSPGLDVYNEQFF. CDR3 DNA: TGTGCCAGCAGTCCGGGACTAGATGTGTACAATGAGCAGTTCTTC.